The TCR beta chain described here comes from a study of T cell responses to AZD1222 COVID-19 vaccine (dated by TCRdb to the early 2020s). Concerning the study at large: TCR sequencing covered over 230 trial participants: 207 given two doses of AZD1222 and approximately 26 given two doses of MenACWY control vaccine. Trial participants were enrolled by age into subgroups of 18-55, 56-69 and 70-plus years, and approximately 150, 30 and 60 TCR-sequenced participants, respectively, were included in these subgroups.

In the case of this clone: This receptor's antigen is unknown. Base qualities are not provided; no much larger clone lies one nucleotide away.

The paper as a whole reports these results and caveats: The 56-69-year group was small, and its depth increase did not reach significance, likely because of low power. After two AZD1222 doses, spike-specific TCR breadth and depth were significantly higher than at day 0 and than in MenACWY recipients. The whole spike protein was spanned by vaccine-associated CD4 TCRs, and dominant responses were seen in regions 160-218 and 743-854. Nearly half of unique spike-specific TCRs reportedly recognized epitopes outside regions mutated in the B.1.351 and B.1.1.7 variants. Most participants were white British and females outnumbered males, and the authors suggested that clonal diversity may have been underestimated. Only five or six AZD1222 recipients were SARS-CoV-2 seropositive at baseline, limiting conclusions about previously exposed vaccinees. Because no day 14 peak-response samples were available, repertoires were characterized only after the peak T cell response.

V drops 0 bases and J drops 3 bases, leaving 3 bases in between. The CDR3 holds 13 amino acids from the cysteine to the phenylalanine. Only the CDR3 portion is preserved as DNA: 39 bases, with reading frame beginning at the first base. Reading the germline V gene (reference sequence) gives CDR1 MNHEY and CDR2 SMNVEV. The time point label here, explained by the study, means: about 28 days (+/-7) after the second vaccine dose. AZD1222 recipients whose second dose came at about 4 weeks and those whose second dose came at about 12 weeks were combined into one group, since spike-specific TCR depth and breadth did not differ between the two schedules. The vaccinee samples were drawn from two UK trials, COV001 and COV002, one of which was a single-blind randomized controlled phase 2/3 trial testing AZD1222 (ChAdOx1 nCoV-19) in healthy adults. For TCRbeta chain sequencing, PBMC samples from trial participants were taken at day 0 and at day 28 after the second dose.

The CDR3 regions of human TCRbeta chains were subjected to immunosequencing. In the original analysis: Repertoire TCRs were checked for matches against a reference library of SARS-CoV-2-specific TCRs that had been generated using the MIRA antigen-specificity platform. Breadth was defined as the fraction of unique TCRs that were SARS-CoV-2-associated. Depth was defined as the fraction of total T cells that were SARS-CoV-2-associated. Using the MIRA data, each spike-specific TCR was mapped to the spike region that the TCR reacts to and placed in a CD4 or CD8 class. Log10-transformed breadth and depth values were compared by one-way ANOVA with Sidak's multiple comparisons tests. TCRdb obtained this table from immuneACCESS and retained in-frame rearrangements with V and J assigned. These tables miss some clones; where compared with another copy, unresolved V genes account for less than half of the shortfall, and the remainder is unexplained. That table is the source of V, J and clone size, and D and trimming were worked out from the DNA. For this sample the table gives roughly 110,000 clones, of which 90% were detected only once. 8% of the sample rests with the top ten.

The source material was peripheral blood, sampled 28 days after the second AZD1222 dose. The receptor's source is an adult who received the AZD1222 COVID-19 vaccine. In this chain, TRBV27 is recombined with TRBJ2-1; too little of a D gene remains to name it. The CDR3 region: CASSLSVYNEQFF. In nucleotide form, the sequence is TGTGCCAGCAGTTTATCGGTCTACAATGAGCAGTTCTTC.